This TCR beta chain is from a study of shared clonotypes between healthy human individuals. In the case of this clone: Its antigen remains unidentified.

DNA at 150 to 250 ng, approximately 30,000 T cell genomes, went into sorted-subset replicate PCRs. TCRdb's copy holds only in-frame clones and misses some; the assay was immunoSEQ multiplex PCR. The sample includes 1,400,000 or so clones, approximately 98.5% of them seen just once. Regarding the study as a whole: An anticipated effect of sequencing depth on clonotype sharing among donors was recognized. The generation probabilities recorded for non-shared clonotypes fell below those of clonotypes shared by all four donors.

CDR3 length: 16 amino acids. Germline V lookup: CDR1 SEHNR, CDR2 FQNEAQ (reference sequence). Trimming cost V 5 bases and J 1 base, with 15 bases left between them. Sequencing was carried out using naive CD4+ T cells sorted from blood. Sample subset: CD45RA+ positively selected. The TCR was taken from a man younger than 40 in good health. The chain links TRBV7-9 to TRBJ2-1; TRBD1 or TRBD2 may be the D gene (5 bases each). In DNA form, the CDR3 reads TGTGCCAGCAGCCCATCGGGGCTTCCTTCCTACAATGAGCAGTTCTTC. The encoded protein is CASSPSGLPSYNEQFF.